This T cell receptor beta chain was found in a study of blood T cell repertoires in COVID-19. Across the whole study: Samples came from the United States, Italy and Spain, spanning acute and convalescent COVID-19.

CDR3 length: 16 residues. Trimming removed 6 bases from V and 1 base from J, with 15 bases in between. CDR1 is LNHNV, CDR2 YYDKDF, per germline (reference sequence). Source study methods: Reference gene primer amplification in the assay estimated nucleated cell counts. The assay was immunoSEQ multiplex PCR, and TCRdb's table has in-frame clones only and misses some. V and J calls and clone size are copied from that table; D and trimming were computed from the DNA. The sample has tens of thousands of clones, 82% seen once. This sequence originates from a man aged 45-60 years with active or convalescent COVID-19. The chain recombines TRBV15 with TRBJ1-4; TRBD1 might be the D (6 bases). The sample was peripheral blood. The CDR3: CATSRTGIKTNEKLFF. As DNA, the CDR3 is TGTGCCACCAGTAGAACAGGGATAAAAACTAATGAAAAACTGTTTTTT.